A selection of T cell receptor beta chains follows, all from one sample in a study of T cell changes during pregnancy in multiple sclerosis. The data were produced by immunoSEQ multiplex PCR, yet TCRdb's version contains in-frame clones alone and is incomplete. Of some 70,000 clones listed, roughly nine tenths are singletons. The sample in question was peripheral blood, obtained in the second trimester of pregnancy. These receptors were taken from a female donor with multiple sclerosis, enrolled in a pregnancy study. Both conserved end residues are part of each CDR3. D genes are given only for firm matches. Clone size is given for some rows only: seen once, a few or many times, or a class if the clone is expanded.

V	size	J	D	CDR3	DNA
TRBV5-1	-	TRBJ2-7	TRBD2	CASSPLRGGYEQYF	TGCGCCAGCAGCCCCCTTCGGGGGGGATACGAGCAGTACTTC
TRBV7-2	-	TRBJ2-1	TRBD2	CASSLASGGYNEQFF	TGTGCCAGCAGCTTAGCTAGCGGGGGTTACAATGAGCAGTTCTTC
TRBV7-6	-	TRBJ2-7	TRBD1	CASSSGTGAYEQYF	TGTGCCAGCAGCTCCGGGACAGGGGCCTACGAGCAGTACTTC
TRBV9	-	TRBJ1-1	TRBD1	CASSALTGTGASNTEAFF	TGTGCCAGCAGCGCCCTAACCGGGACAGGGGCCTCAAACACTGAAGCTTTCTTT
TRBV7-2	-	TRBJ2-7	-	CASSLDRNYEQYF	TGTGCCAGCAGTTTAGACAGAAACTACGAGCAGTACTTC
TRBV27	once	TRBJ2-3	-	CASSGQSTDTQYF	TGTGCCAGCAGCGGACAGAGCACAGATACGCAGTATTTT
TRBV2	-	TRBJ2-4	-	CASSGQAKNIQYF	TGTGCCAGCAGCGGACAAGCCAAAAACATTCAGTACTTC
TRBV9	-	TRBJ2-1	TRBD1	CASSVEGQGAREQFF	TGTGCCAGCAGCGTGGAGGGACAGGGGGCGCGGGAGCAGTTCTTC
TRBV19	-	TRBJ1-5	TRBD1	CASSFQGVNYQPQHF	TGTGCCAGTAGTTTCCAGGGGGTTAATTATCAGCCCCAGCATTTT
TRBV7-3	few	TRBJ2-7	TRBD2	CASSPGLAGFYEQYF	TGTGCCAGCAGCCCGGGACTAGCGGGTTTTTACGAGCAGTACTTC
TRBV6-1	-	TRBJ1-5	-	CASSEGASSQPQHF	TGTGCCAGCAGTGAAGGGGCCAGCAGTCAGCCCCAGCATTTT
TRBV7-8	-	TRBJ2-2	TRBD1	CASSPGQGGSGELFF	TGTGCCAGCAGCCCAGGACAGGGGGGATCCGGGGAGCTGTTTTTT
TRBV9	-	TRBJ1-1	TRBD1	CASSVGGGAETEAFF	TGTGCCAGCAGCGTAGGAGGGGGCGCAGAGACTGAAGCTTTCTTT
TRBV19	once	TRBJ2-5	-	CASSLAETQYF	TGTGCCAGTAGTTTGGCTGAGACCCAGTACTTC
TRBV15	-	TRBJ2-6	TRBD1	CATSTRAGTEGSGANVLTF	TGTGCCACCAGCACGCGGGCCGGGACAGAGGGCTCTGGGGCCAACGTCCTGACTTTC
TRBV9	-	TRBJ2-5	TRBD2	CASSVETSGVQETQYF	TGTGCCAGCAGCGTAGAGACTAGCGGGGTACAAGAGACCCAGTACTTC
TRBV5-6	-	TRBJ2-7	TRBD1	CASSFPGTGSHEQYF	TGTGCCAGCAGCTTCCCCGGGACAGGGTCCCACGAGCAGTACTTC
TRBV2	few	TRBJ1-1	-	CASEITPNTEAFF	TGTGCCAGCGAAATTACACCGAACACTGAAGCTTTCTTT
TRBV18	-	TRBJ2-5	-	CASSPVAGSGETQYF	TGTGCCAGCTCACCAGTTGCGGGGTCAGGAGAGACCCAGTACTTC
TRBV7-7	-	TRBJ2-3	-	CASSPRGPGDTQYF	TGTGCCAGCAGCCCTCGAGGGCCGGGAGATACGCAGTATTTT